Below are 9 T cell receptor beta chains sequenced from a single sample in a study of tumor and adjacent non-tumor tissue in lung cancer. Three rounds of nested PCR, following a modified ARM-PCR protocol, produced the TCRbeta library. A single record per CDR3 protein comes from TCRdb applying MiXCR to the multiplex PCR reads. The sample contains more than 120,000 distinct CDR3 sequences, approximately 70% of which appear only once. RNA was extracted from bulk tissue without any cell sorting. The material sequenced was lung tumor tissue. The receptors derive from a man aged 55-75 years with small cell lung cancer.

CDR3 sequence reads: CSASTSGGYEQYV. CDR3 nucleotides: TGCAGTGCTTCCACTAGCGGGGGTTACGAGCAGTACGTC. The J gene is TRBJ2-7, the V gene TRBV20-1; TRBD2 matches 11 bases. The CDR3 spans 13 residues. Germline V gene data show CDR1 as DFQATT and CDR2 as SNEGSKA (reference sequence). V shed 5 bases and J 4 bases; nucleotides not matched to a gene: 4.

As concerns this clonotype: The junction differs from germline at one of its ends, possibly a read error. J is TRBJ1-2 and V is TRBV11-1, with a possible D match to TRBD1 (6 bases). The V gene's germline CDR1 is SGHAT and CDR2 FQDESV (reference sequence). The CDR3 is made up of 13 amino acids. CDR3 sequence (DNA): TGTGTCAGCAGCCTCAGGGACACGAATGGCTACATCTTC. The encoded protein is CVSSLRDTNGYIF.

As concerns this clonotype: A read error may explain this, as a much larger clone is one base away. The chain links TRBV6-5 to TRBJ2-1; tentatively, D is TRBD1 (6 bases). Looked up from germline, CDR1 is MNHEY and CDR2 is SVGAGI. V was trimmed by 2 bases and J by 0 bases, leaving 8 bases between them. This CDR3 is built from 15 residues. The CDR3 region is CASSYRGNSYNEQFF. CDR3 nucleotide sequence: TGTGCCAGCAGTTACAGGGGGAACTCCTACAATGAGCAGTTCTTC.

Turning to this clonotype: An end of the junction differs from the germline gene, which may be a read error. The chain is built from TRBV6-1 and TRBJ1-1; 7 nucleotides match TRBD1. CDR1 and CDR2 from the germline V gene are MNHNS and SASEGT. The CDR3 totals 12 residues. In DNA form, the CDR3 reads TGTGCCAGCAGGGCCGGGACAGATGAAGTTTTCTTT. Translated: CASRAGTDEVFF.

In regard to this clonotype: It may be a read error: a sequence one base away is much more abundant. The chain recombines TRBV20-1 with TRBJ1-2; D remains unclear. The germline V gene encodes CDR1 DFQATT and CDR2 SNEGSKA (reference sequence). The CDR3 is made up of 13 amino acids. Trimming removed 3 bases at V and 7 bases at J, with 15 bases between. The CDR3 is CSARENAGCGYTF. The CDR3 nucleotides are TGCAGTGCTAGGGAAAATGCGGGCTGTGGCTACACCTTC.

This clonotype was recorded at least ten times. V and J are TRBV20-1 and TRBJ2-5, with D possibly being TRBD1 (6 bases). Deletions cut 0 bases from V and 5 bases from J, with 16 bases between. The germline V gene has CDR1 DFQATT and CDR2 SNEGSKA (reference sequence). The CDR3 contains 15 residues. The CDR3 DNA sequence: TGCAGTGCTAGAGATCATCAGGGGCTGTTGGAGACCCAGTACTTC. Protein product: CSARDHQGLLETQYF.

The gene calls are TRBV11-3 and TRBJ2-7, with D perhaps TRBD1 or TRBD2 (5 bases each). Trimming stripped 4 bases from V and 8 bases from J, with 15 bases between. The CDR3 extends over 13 amino acids. CDR1 and CDR2 (germline): SGHNT, YENEEA. Written as DNA, the CDR3 is TGTGCCAGCAGCTCGGGTGGGGGATTCAAGCAGTACTTC. Protein product: CASSSGGGFKQYF.

Points on this clonotype: The conserved phenylalanine or tryptophan normally closing the CDR3 is absent here, so this likely arose from a read error. The CDR3 loop is CASSFRRVGGETEAFS. As DNA, the CDR3 is TGTGCTAGCAGTTTCAGGAGGGTCGGAGGGGAGACTGAAGCTTTCTCT. The chain recombines TRBV12-3 or TRBV12-4 with TRBJ1-1, with D perhaps matching TRBD1 (5 bases). This CDR3 comprises 16 residues.

Only one count was recorded for this clonotype. A read error may account for a junction end that differs from germline. The rearrangement joins TRBV6-6 to TRBJ2-7; possible D gene TRBD1, 6 bases. Looked up from germline, CDR1 is MNHNY and CDR2 is SVGAGI (reference sequence). CDR3 length: 12 residues. CDR3: CASSYREHEQYF. CDR3 DNA sequence: TGTGCCAGTAGTTACAGGGAGCACGAGCAGTACTTC.